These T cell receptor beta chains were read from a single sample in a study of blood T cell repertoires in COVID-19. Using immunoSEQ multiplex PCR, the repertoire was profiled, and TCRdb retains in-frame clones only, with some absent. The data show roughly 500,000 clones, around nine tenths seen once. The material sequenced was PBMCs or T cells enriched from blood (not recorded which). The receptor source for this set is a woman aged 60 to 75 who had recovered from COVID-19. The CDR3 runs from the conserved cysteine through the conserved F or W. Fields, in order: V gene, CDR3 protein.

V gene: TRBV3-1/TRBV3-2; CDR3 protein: CAGRRGAGGYTF
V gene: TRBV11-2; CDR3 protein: CASSLEGQGNQPQHF
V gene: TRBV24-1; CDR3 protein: CATSGPGQGNQPQHF
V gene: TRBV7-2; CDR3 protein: CASSPVRSNQPQHF
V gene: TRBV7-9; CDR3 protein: CASSFEGATSYEQYF
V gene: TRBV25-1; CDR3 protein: CASSPSSGATADTQYF
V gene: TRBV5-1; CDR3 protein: CASSLEGGRGSPLHF
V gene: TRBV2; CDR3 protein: CASSEAGRGNTEAFF
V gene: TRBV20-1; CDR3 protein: CSAPGFYTF
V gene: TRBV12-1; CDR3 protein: CASSSRTSGKQFF
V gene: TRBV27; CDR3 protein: CASSGTTPVGASTDTQYF
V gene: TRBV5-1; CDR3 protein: CASTGAGGDPNSPLHF
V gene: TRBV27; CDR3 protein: CASTSHPTSPGELFF
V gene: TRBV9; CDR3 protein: CASSSGQGGYTF
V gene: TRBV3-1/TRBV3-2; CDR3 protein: CASSRRGGDTQYF
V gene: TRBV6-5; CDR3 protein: CASSYLYKDSYGYTF
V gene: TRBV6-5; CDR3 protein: CASIWTGGQPQHF
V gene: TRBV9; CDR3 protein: CASSVVSGQGIDAFF
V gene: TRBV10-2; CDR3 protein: CASSDTGRNQPQHF
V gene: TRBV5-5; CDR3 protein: CASSLGTGAAEAFF
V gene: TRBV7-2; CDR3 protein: CASSLVQGLRSPLHF
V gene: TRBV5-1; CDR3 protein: CASRPEGALNEKLFF
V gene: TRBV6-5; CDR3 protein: CASSYQLAGGVNEQFF
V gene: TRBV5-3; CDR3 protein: CARSLAVDREETQYF
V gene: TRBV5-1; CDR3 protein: CASSVGEWRNTEAFF
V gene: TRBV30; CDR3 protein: CAWSVAGGIQPQHF
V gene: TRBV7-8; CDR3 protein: CASSWSDETQYF
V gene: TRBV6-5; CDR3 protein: CASSVSGGTDTQYF
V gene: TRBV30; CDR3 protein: CAWSGNPGVGEQYF
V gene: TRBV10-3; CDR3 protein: CAISSSSSGNTIYF
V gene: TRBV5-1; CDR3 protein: CASSLEANGGERGTQYF
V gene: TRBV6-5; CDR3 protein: CASSPTGTGQQPQHF
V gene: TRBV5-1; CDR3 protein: CASSQEANSPLHF
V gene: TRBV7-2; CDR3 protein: CASSTPSRDRGRSEQYF
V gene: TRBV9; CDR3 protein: CASSATGVAPYNEQFF
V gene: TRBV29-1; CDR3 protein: CSVTGPNTEAFF
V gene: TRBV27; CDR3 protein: CASSWERSLTDTQYF
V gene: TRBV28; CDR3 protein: CASSLWGQGTGANVLTF
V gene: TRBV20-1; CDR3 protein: CSATQNYGYTF
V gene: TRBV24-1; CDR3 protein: CATSDPSPRQGDTQYF
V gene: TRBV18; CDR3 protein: CASSLGQGSNQPQHF
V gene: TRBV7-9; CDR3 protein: CASSSDGGGQRDTQYF
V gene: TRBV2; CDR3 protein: CASSLDWKNQPQHF
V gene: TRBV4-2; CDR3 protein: CASSPRQGDTEAFF
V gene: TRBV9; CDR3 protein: CASRATSGLTDTQYF
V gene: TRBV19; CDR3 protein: CASKLGGWMGDTQYF
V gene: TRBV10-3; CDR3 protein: CAISAGATEAFF
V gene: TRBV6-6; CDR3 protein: CASSLRQLEQPQHF
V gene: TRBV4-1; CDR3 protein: CASSQDPPSINYNEQFF
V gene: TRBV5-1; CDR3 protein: CASSFLQASSYNEQFF
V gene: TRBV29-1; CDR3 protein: CSVGRTGFNEKLFF
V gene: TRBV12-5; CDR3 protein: CASEGYEQFF
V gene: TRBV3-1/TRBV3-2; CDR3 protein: CASSQAWAAEAFF
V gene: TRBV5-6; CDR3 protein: CASSLTLRGLYNEQFF
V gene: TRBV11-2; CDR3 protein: CASSLESGAGELFF
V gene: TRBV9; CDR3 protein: CASSGRDGANYGYTF
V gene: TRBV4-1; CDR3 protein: CASSQVIDREPEAFF